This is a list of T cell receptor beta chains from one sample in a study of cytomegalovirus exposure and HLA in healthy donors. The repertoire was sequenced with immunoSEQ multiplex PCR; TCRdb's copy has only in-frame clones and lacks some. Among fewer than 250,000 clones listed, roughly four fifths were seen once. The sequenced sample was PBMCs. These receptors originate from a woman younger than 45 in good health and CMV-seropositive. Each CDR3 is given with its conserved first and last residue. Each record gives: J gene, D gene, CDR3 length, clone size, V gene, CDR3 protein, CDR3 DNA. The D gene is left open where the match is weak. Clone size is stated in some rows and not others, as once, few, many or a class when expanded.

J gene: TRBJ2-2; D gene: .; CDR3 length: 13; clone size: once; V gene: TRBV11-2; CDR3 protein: CASSLDSHGELFF; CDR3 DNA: TGTGCCAGCAGCTTAGATAGTCACGGGGAGCTGTTTTTT
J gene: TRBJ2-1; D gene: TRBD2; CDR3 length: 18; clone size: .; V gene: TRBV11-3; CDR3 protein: CASSLDRAGTSGRVEQFF; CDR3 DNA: TGTGCCAGCAGCCTCGACAGGGCTGGGACTAGCGGGAGGGTAGAGCAGTTCTTC
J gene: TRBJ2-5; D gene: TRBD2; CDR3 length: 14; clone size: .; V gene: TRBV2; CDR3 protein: CASSPSGSGETQYF; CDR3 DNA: TGTGCCAGCAGTCCTAGCGGGAGTGGAGAGACCCAGTACTTC
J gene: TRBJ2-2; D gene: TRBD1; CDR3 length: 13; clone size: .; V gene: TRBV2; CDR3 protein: CASITGVTGELFF; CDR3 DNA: TGTGCCAGCATTACAGGGGTCACCGGGGAGCTGTTTTTT
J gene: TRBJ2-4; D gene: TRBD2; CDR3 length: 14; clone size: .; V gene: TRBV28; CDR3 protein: CATKTSGRTDIQYF; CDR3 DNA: TGTGCCACCAAGACTAGCGGGAGAACAGACATTCAGTACTTC
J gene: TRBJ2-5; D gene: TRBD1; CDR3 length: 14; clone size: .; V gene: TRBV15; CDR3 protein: CATSITGDQETQYF; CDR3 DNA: TGTGCCACCAGCATTACAGGGGACCAAGAGACCCAGTACTTC
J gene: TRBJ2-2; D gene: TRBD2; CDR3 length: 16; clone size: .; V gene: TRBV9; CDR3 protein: CASSAAGLAGAGELFF; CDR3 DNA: TGTGCCAGCAGCGCAGCGGGACTAGCGGGAGCCGGGGAGCTGTTTTTT
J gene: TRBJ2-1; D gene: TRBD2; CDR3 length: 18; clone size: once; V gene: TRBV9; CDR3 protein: CASSVVRGLAGGWDEQFF; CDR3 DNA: TGTGCCAGCAGCGTAGTTCGGGGGCTAGCGGGAGGGTGGGATGAGCAGTTCTTC
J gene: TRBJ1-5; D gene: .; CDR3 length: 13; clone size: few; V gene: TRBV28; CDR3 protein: CASSLLVGQPQHF; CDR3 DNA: TGTGCCAGCAGTTTATTAGTCGGTCAGCCCCAGCATTTT
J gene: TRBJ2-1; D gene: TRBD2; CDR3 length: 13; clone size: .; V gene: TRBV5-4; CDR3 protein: CASSPGLANEQFF; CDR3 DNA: TGTGCCAGCAGTCCAGGACTAGCTAATGAGCAGTTCTTC
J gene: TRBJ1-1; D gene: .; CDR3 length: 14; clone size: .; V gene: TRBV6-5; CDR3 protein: CASSYGRGGTEAFF; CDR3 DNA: TGTGCCAGCAGTTACGGACGAGGAGGAACTGAAGCTTTCTTT
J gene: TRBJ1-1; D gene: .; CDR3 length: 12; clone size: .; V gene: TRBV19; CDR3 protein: CASSMANTEAFF; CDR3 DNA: TGTGCCAGTAGTATGGCGAACACTGAAGCTTTCTTT
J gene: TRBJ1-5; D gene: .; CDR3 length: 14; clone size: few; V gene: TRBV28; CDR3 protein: CASTPGGGNQPQHF; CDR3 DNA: TGTGCCAGCACCCCCGGGGGGGGCAATCAGCCCCAGCATTTT
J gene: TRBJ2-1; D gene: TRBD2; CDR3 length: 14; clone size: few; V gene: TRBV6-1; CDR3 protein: CATLRLAGHNEQFF; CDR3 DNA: TGTGCCACCCTCCGGCTAGCGGGCCACAATGAGCAGTTCTTC
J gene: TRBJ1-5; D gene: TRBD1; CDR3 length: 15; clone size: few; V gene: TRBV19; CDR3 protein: CASSNGQGGNQPQHF; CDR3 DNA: TGTGCCAGTAGTAACGGACAGGGCGGCAATCAGCCCCAGCATTTT